This T cell receptor beta chain was observed in a study of blood T cell repertoires in COVID-19. Study-wide background: Samples representing acute and convalescent COVID-19 were sourced from the United States, Italy and Spain. Sample material is recorded as cDNA or gDNA derived from T cells, B-cell-depleted T cells, or PBMCs.

Some clones are missing from TCRdb's copy, which holds only in-frame ones; the method was immunoSEQ multiplex PCR. The sample gives 250,000 or so clones, around nine tenths of which show up once; about 0.79% is in the top ten. The germline V gene encodes CDR1 SQVTM and CDR2 ANQGSEA. The CDR3 consists of 13 residues. The V and J ends lost 7 bases and 0 bases, in that order; junction bases with no gene match: 6. V is TRBV29-1 and J is TRBJ2-7; TRBD1 agrees at 7 bases. The receptor was isolated from a man aged 25-45 years with COVID-19, enrolled during active disease. Sequences were obtained from peripheral blood. The CDR3 DNA reads as TGCAGCGCCACGGGACAGAGCTCCTACGAGCAGTACTTC. Protein product: CSATGQSSYEQYF.